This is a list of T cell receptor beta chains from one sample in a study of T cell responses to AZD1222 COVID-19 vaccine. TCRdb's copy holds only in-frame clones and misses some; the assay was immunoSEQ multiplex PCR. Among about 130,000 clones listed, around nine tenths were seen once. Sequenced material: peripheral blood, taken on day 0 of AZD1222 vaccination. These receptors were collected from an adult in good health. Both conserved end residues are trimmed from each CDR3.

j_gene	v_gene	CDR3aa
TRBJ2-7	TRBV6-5	ASSYVQGEFYEQY
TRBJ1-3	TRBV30	AWGTGSGNTIY
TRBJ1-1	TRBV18	ASSPQGKGTEAF
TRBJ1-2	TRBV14	ASSQSPGAYGYT
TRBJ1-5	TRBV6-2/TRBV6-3	ASSYVGRGLDQPQH
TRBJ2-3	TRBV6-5	ASSSLAGGSDTQY
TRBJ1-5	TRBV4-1	ASSQDWGAPNQPQH
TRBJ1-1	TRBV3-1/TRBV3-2	ASSLSRGTEAF
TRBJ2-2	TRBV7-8	ASSLDTGELF
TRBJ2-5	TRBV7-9	ASSLGSGGQDLIVKTQY
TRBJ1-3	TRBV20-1	SASRDYSGNTIY
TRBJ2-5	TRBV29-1	SVVPGQETQY
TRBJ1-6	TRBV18	ASSSEAGSPLH
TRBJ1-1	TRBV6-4	ASSDSNRGVGAF
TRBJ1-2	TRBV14	ASSQGAGSGYGYT
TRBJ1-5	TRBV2	ASRGEGRINQPQH
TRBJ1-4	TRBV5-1	ASSQDRGNEKLF
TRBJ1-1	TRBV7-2	ASSYYRDVGEAF
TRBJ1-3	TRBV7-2	ASTDRQGLSGNTIY
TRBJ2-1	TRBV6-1	ASTADSYNEQF
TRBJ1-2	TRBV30	AWSVGTDASKYGYT
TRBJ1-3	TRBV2	ASSGFGTGTIY